The 25 T cell receptor beta chains below all came from one sample that was sequenced in a study of regulatory T cells in long-lasting Graves disease. Noted time point: newly diagnosed GD, antithyroid drugs for less than 3 months. PBMCs were the source of the RNA used for TCR sequencing. Assembly of TCR beta libraries relied on iRepertoire HTBI primers together with Arm-PCR of CDR3 regions. TCRdb re-called the multiplex PCR reads with MiXCR, one entry per CDR3 protein. Of about 440,000 distinct CDR3 sequences in the sample, roughly 15% were seen once. The sample also formed part of further work on T cells in Graves' hyperthyroidism and ophthalmopathy.

Sample: peripheral blood mononuclear cells (PBMCs), taken at new diagnosis, from a patient treated with antithyroid drugs. The receptors stem from a young woman with Graves disease.

The V call is TRBV19, the J call TRBJ2-1, with 13 bases matching TRBD2. CDR1 and CDR2 from the germline V gene are LNHDA and SQIVND (reference sequence). V gave up 9 bases and J gave up 8 bases; unmatched junction bases: 13. CDR3 length equals 16 residues. The CDR3 region is CASTDVGTSGTHEQFF. CDR3 nucleotides: TGTGCCAGCACCGATGTCGGGACTAGCGGGACCCATGAGCAGTTCTTC.

This clonotype was recorded at least ten times. This sequence joins TRBV28 and TRBJ2-5, with TRBD1 matching 10 bases. Looked up from germline, CDR1 is MDHEN and CDR2 is SYDVKM. The CDR3 extends over 15 amino acids. After removal of 4 bases from V and 9 bases from J, the junction contained 11 bases not matched to a gene. Here the CDR3 reads CASSSVRDRGEAQYF. In nucleotides, the CDR3 is TGTGCCAGCAGTTCGGTACGGGACAGGGGTGAGGCCCAGTACTTC.

This clonotype appeared many times. The chain is built from TRBV20-1 and TRBJ1-5, with a weak D call TRBD1 (5 bases). V lost 3 bases, J lost 5 bases, and 11 bases lay in between. This CDR3 region has 13 residues. Per the germline V gene, CDR1 is DFQATT and CDR2 is SNEGSKA (reference sequence). The DNA for the CDR3 is TGCAGTGCTAGCCAGGGTACGTATCAGCCCCAGCATTTT. Its translation is CSASQGTYQPQHF.

The table lists this clonotype with a count of one. The genes are TRBV20-1 and TRBJ2-3; D possibly corresponds to TRBD1 (6 bases). The V gene lost 1 base and the J gene lost 10 bases, with 15 bases spanning the gap. CDR1 DFQATT and CDR2 SNEGSKA come from the germline V gene (reference sequence). The CDR3 runs 13 residues. CDR3: CSARVPGDNAQYF. For the CDR3, the DNA is TGCAGTGCTAGAGTCCCCGGGGACAACGCGCAGTATTTT.

The chain links TRBV10-2 to TRBJ2-7; TRBD1 matches 8 bases. CDR3 length: 15 residues. V gave up 3 bases and J gave up 2 bases; unmatched junction bases: 6. Germline assignment: CDR1 WSHSY and CDR2 SAAADI. The CDR3 sequence: CASSETGTGAYEQYF. DNA for the CDR3: TGCGCCAGCAGTGAAACCGGGACAGGAGCCTACGAGCAGTACTTC.

This clonotype has at least ten counts. The V gene is TRBV6-2 or TRBV6-3, the J gene TRBJ2-5; 8 nucleotides line up with TRBD2. Germline values: CDR1 MNHEY, CDR2 SVGEGT. The trim removed 4 bases at V and 7 bases at J, leaving 8 bases unmatched. The CDR3 contains 14 residues. Written as DNA, the CDR3 is TGTGCCAGCAGTTCCCCGGGACTAGGAGCGACCCAGTACTTC. Translation: CASSSPGLGATQYF.

This clonotype was seen more than once but under ten times. The chain links TRBV28 to TRBJ2-3; D gene uncertain. The germline V gene has CDR1 MDHEN and CDR2 SYDVKM. Trimming left V 7 bases short and J 1 base short, with 6 bases between. The CDR3 is made up of 12 amino acids. CDR3 protein: CASTVGTDTQYF. The CDR3 nucleotides are TGTGCCAGCACAGTGGGCACAGATACGCAGTATTTT.

This clonotype was recorded at least ten times. The rearrangement joins TRBV29-1 to TRBJ2-5; D is undetermined. Looked up from germline, CDR1 is SQVTM and CDR2 is ANQGSEA. The CDR3 runs 12 residues. V was cut by 3 bases and J by 1 base, with 6 bases left in between. This chain's CDR3 is CSVDKGQETQYF. For the CDR3, the DNA is TGCAGCGTTGACAAGGGCCAAGAGACCCAGTACTTC.

This clonotype was detected a few times. The CDR3 nucleotides are TGTGCCAGCAGCTCGACAGTTGCAACTAATGAAAAACTGTTTTTT. It encodes CASSSTVATNEKLFF. The chain combines TRBV11-2 with TRBJ1-4, with TRBD1 as a possible D gene (5 bases). Germline V CDR1 and CDR2: SGHAT, FQNNGV. The CDR3 loop spans 15 amino acids. The ends were cut back, 4 bases at V and 0 bases at J, with 9 bases in the middle. Full variable domain (remainder filled in from reference TRBV11-2 and TRBJ1-4): EAGVAQSPRYKIIEKRQSVAFWCNPISGHATLYWYQQILGQGPKLLIQFQNNGVVDDSQLPKDRFSAERLKGVDSTLKIQPAKLEDSAVYLCASSSTVATNEKLFFGSGTQLSVL.

V and J are TRBV19 and TRBJ2-2, with TRBD2 identical over 15 bases. V lost 6 bases and J lost 6; bases outside the gene matches: 17. This CDR3 is 20 amino acids long. Germline V lookup: CDR1 LNHDA, CDR2 SQIVND (reference sequence). CDR3 sequence: CASSPQPRTSGRASAGELFF. CDR3 nucleotides: TGTGCCAGTAGCCCACAGCCTCGGACTAGCGGGAGGGCCTCGGCCGGGGAGCTGTTTTTT.

This clonotype was seen a few times. V is TRBV6-9 and J is TRBJ2-4; possible D gene TRBD2, 6 bases. V was trimmed by 4 bases and J by 0 bases, leaving 13 bases between them. The CDR3 is 16 amino acids. CDR1 is MNHGY, CDR2 SVAAGI, per germline. CDR3 residues: CASSFSKAGAKNIQYF. In DNA form, the CDR3 reads TGTGCCAGCAGTTTTTCAAAAGCGGGAGCCAAAAACATTCAGTACTTC.

In its sample, this clonotype was seen many times. The CDR3 DNA reads TGTGCCAGCAGCTTAAGACAGGGGGCGCGAATTTGGGCTGAAGCTTTCTTT. This gives the protein CASSLRQGARIWAEAFF. The chain uses TRBV11-2 and TRBJ1-1; 10 bases fit TRBD1. V was clipped by 2 bases and J by 6 bases; unmatched bases: 12. In germline, CDR1 is SGHAT, CDR2 FQNNGV. The CDR3 covers 17 residues.

This clonotype turned up a few times. The chain is built from TRBV5-1 and TRBJ1-1; TRBD1 might be the D (5 bases). CDR1 and CDR2 (germline): SGHRS, YFSETQ. Trimming pared 2 bases from V and 0 bases from J, leaving 8 bases between. There are 14 residues in the CDR3. CDR3 protein: CASSFEDMNTEAFF. The CDR3 DNA reads as TGCGCCAGCAGCTTTGAGGACATGAACACTGAAGCTTTCTTT.

The chain couples TRBV7-8 to TRBJ2-7; D gene unclear. Germline lookup yields CDR1 SGHVS and CDR2 FQNEAQ. Trimming took 8 bases from V and 0 from J, leaving 11 bases between them. This CDR3 is built from 13 residues. CDR3 sequence (DNA): TGTGCCAGCGGGCCCCTTAGCTCCTACGAGCAGTACTTC. This encodes CASGPLSSYEQYF.

This clonotype has at least ten counts. The CDR3: CASSQTGSVNTEAFF. The DNA of the CDR3 is TGTGCCAGCAGCCAAACAGGGTCGGTGAACACTGAAGCTTTCTTT. The genes are TRBV3-1 and TRBJ1-1, with D tentatively TRBD1 (6 bases). Germline V gene lookup returns CDR1 LGHDT and CDR2 YNNKEL (reference sequence). This CDR3 spans 15 amino acids. V was cut by 2 bases and J by 0 bases, with 10 bases left in between.

Regarding this clonotype: A single base separates this from a much larger clone, so it may be a read error. The V gene is TRBV7-3, the J gene TRBJ2-1; no firm D call. Looked up from germline, CDR1 is SGHTA and CDR2 is FQGTGA. This CDR3 comprises 12 residues. V was cut by 8 bases and J by 8 bases, with 13 bases left in between. This CDR3 is CASSRMGDEQFF. DNA of the CDR3: TGTGCCAGCTCAAGAATGGGTGATGAGCAGTTCTTC.

The J gene is TRBJ2-7, the V gene TRBV12-3 or TRBV12-4; D unclear. Deletions cut 2 bases from V and 0 bases from J, with 8 bases between. The CDR3 has 14 amino acids. The CDR3 sequence: CASSLKVLSYEQYF. The CDR3 DNA reads as TGTGCCAGCAGTTTAAAGGTACTCTCCTACGAGCAGTACTTC.

The J gene is TRBJ2-7, the V gene TRBV7-9; 7 nucleotides match TRBD2. V lost 5 bases to trimming and J lost 4 bases; unmatched junction nucleotides: 14. The CDR3 is 16 residues long. Germline V lookup: CDR1 SEHNR, CDR2 FQNEAQ (reference sequence). This chain's CDR3 is CASSPTEPSGRYEQYF. Written as DNA, the CDR3 is TGTGCCAGCAGCCCTACGGAACCTAGCGGCAGATACGAGCAGTACTTC.

This clonotype was picked up many times. This chain links TRBV2 with TRBJ2-5; the match to TRBD2 covers 8 bases. CDR1 and CDR2 from the germline V gene are SNHLY and FYNNEI. The V gene end was trimmed by 6 bases and the J gene end by 5 bases; junction bases not matched to a gene: 11. CDR3 length: 15 residues. CDR3 in DNA: TGTGCCAGCAGGGTTCTAGCGGGCATCGAGGAGACCCAGTACTTC. This codes for CASRVLAGIEETQYF.

V is TRBV29-1 and J is TRBJ1-2; D gene ambiguous. This CDR3 is built from 12 residues. V was shortened by 4 bases and J by 6 bases, with 12 bases between the two germline ends. Germline CDR1 reads SQVTM; CDR2 reads ANQGSEA. The CDR3 region is CSVVGDGDGYTF. Written as DNA, the CDR3 is TGCAGCGTTGTCGGCGATGGTGATGGCTACACCTTC.

The table lists this clonotype with many counts. The CDR3 coding sequence is TGTGCCAGCAGCTTTGGGACTAGGTACGAGCAGTACTTC. It yields the protein CASSFGTRYEQYF. This sequence joins TRBV11-2 and TRBJ2-7, with 8 bases that match TRBD2. This CDR3 has 13 amino acids. The ends lost 3 bases at V and 4 bases at J; junction bases unmatched: 2. Germline-derived CDR1 and CDR2 are SGHAT and FQNNGV.

This clonotype was detected ten times or more. The chain carries TRBV27 and TRBJ1-2, with D possibly being TRBD1 (5 bases). CDR3 size: 14 residues. Trimming stripped 6 bases from V and 8 bases from J, with 19 bases between. CDR1 is MNHEY and CDR2 is SMNVEV in the germline V gene (reference sequence). CDR3 bases: TGTGCCAGCAGAACGGGGGGGACGCCCTTAGGCTACACCTTC. Protein: CASRTGGTPLGYTF.

This clonotype occurred many times. The genes are TRBV13 and TRBJ2-1; 7 bases align to TRBD2. The CDR3 runs to 12 residues. CDR1 is PRHDT, CDR2 FYEKMQ, per germline (reference sequence). After removal of 5 bases from V and 7 bases from J, the junction contained 2 bases not matched to a gene. In DNA, the CDR3 is TGTGCCAGCAGCCTAGCGGCGAATGAGCAGTTCTTC. Translated: CASSLAANEQFF.

This clonotype was recorded many times. This sequence joins TRBV12-3 or TRBV12-4 and TRBJ2-3; 13 bases are shared with TRBD2. This CDR3 has 18 residues. Losses at the gene ends were 1 base for V and 2 bases for J; bases not matched to a gene: 6. Here the CDR3 reads CASSLVRTSGSLTDTQYF. Here the CDR3 DNA reads TGTGCCAGCAGTTTAGTAAGGACTAGCGGGAGTCTCACAGATACGCAGTATTTT.

Regarding this clonotype: This could be a read error, since a much larger clone is one nucleotide away. The CDR3 DNA is TGTGCCAGTAGTATAGATAGGAGGCAGGACCCCGGGCTAGCGGGAGGGTCGAGCTACGATGAGCAGTTCTTC. Amino acid sequence: CASSIDRRQDPGLAGGSSYDEQFF. The chain uses TRBV19 and TRBJ2-1, with TRBD2 identical over 12 bases. Looked up from germline, CDR1 is LNHDA and CDR2 is SQIVND (reference sequence). CDR3 length: 24 residues.